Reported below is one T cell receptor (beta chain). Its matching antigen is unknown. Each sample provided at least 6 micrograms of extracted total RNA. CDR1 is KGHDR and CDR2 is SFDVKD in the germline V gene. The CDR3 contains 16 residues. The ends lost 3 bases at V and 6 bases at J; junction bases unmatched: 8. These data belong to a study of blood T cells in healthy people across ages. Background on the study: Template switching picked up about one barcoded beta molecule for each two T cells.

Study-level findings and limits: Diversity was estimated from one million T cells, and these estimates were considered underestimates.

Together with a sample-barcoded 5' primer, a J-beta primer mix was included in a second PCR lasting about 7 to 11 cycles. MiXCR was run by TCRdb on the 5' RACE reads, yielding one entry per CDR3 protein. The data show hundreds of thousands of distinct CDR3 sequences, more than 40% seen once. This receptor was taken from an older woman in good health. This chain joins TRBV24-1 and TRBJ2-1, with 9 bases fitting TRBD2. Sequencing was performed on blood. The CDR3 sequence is CATSDRAGGPFNEQFF. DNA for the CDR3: TGTGCCACCAGTGATAGGGCGGGAGGGCCTTTCAATGAGCAGTTCTTC.